The clone carrying this TCR beta chain was counted once. This entry is derived from a study of blood T cell repertoires in COVID-19. Study-level background: PBMCs, B-cell-depleted T cells, or T cells provided the cDNA or gDNA that made up the material.

Germline assignment: CDR1 SGHRS and CDR2 YFSETQ. V dropped 4 bases and J dropped 5; count of bases not matched to a gene: 11. CDR3 length: 17 amino acids. Per the original data handling: The assay estimated nucleated cells by amplifying reference gene primers. Using immunoSEQ multiplex PCR, the repertoire was profiled, and TCRdb retains in-frame clones only, with some absent. V, J and clone size derive from that table, while D and trimming were established from the DNA sequence. The table records about 180,000 clones, more than 70% of them present only once. Participant-reported clinical history was the basis for cohort assignment.

This clonotype was obtained from a woman under 40 who had recovered from COVID-19. The chain carries TRBV5-1 and TRBJ2-2; TRBD2 matches at 10 bases. Material for sequencing was PBMCs or T cells enriched from blood (not recorded which). The CDR3 coding sequence is TGCGCCAGCAGCATGTCGGCGGCTAGCGGGGGAACCGGGGAGCTGTTTTTT. Amino acid sequence: CASSMSAASGGTGELFF.